Included here is one TCR beta chain sequence, with context. This entry is derived from a study of early T cells in non-severe SARS-CoV-2 infection. Whole-study context: From unsorted whole blood, bulk RNA was sequenced, and the chains remained unpaired.

Between the trimmed V and J ends, which lost 8 bases and 1 base, there was a span of 8 bases. This CDR3 comprises 12 residues. Germline CDR1 SNHLY, CDR2 FYNNEI. Researchers tagged individual cDNA molecules with unique molecular identifiers. TCRdb itself ran the 5' RACE reads through MiXCR, one entry per CDR3 protein. The data contain around 71,000 distinct CDR3 sequences, roughly 15% of them seen just once; the ten biggest clones take up roughly 3.7%. The clonotype originates from an adult who was a healthcare worker with PCR-confirmed SARS-CoV-2 infection or an uninfected control (not recorded which). This specimen consisted of whole blood, obtained at baseline. This rearrangement joins TRBV2 to TRBJ1-1, with a weak D call TRBD1 (5 bases). The CDR3 DNA is TGTGCCAGCGGGACGACGAACACTGAAGCTTTCTTT. Its translation is CASGTTNTEAFF.